This TCR beta chain is from a study of Ad26.COV2.S vaccination and SARS-CoV-2 variants. For the study at large: Dosing was one shot or two shots 56 days apart.

CDR1 is MNHEY and CDR2 is SVGEGT in the germline V gene. The CDR3 sequence is 16 residues long. After removal of 6 bases from V and 12 bases from J, the junction contained 16 bases not matched to a gene. Sample treatment: around 19 received Ad26.COV2.S at low or high dose, single or two shots; several received placebo; per-sample allocation not given. Day 63 after the first injection of vaccine or placebo was the sampling time. Ad26 vector vaccine expressed Wuhan-strain SARS-CoV-2 spike. Study findings and constraints: Vaccinees showed greater spike-specific TCR breadth than placebo recipients. The TCR breadth and depth analyses may have produced an underestimate of total T cell responses.

Libraries were prepared by immunoSEQ multiplex PCR; TCRdb keeps only in-frame clonotypes and omits some of them. The sample has approximately 460,000 clones; about 89% are singletons. On this clone: Its target is not known.

The chain couples TRBV6-2 or TRBV6-3 to TRBJ2-1; 11 bases match TRBD2. Sequencing used peripheral blood, obtained in a trial of Ad26.COV2.S vaccine versus placebo. This receptor was obtained from a person aged 18 to 59 who received the Ad26.COV2.S COVID-19 vaccine or a placebo. CDR3 nucleotides: TGTGCCAGCAGCCCGGGTGGCGGGACTAGCGGCCGTGGGCAGTTCTTC. Translated: CASSPGGGTSGRGQFF.